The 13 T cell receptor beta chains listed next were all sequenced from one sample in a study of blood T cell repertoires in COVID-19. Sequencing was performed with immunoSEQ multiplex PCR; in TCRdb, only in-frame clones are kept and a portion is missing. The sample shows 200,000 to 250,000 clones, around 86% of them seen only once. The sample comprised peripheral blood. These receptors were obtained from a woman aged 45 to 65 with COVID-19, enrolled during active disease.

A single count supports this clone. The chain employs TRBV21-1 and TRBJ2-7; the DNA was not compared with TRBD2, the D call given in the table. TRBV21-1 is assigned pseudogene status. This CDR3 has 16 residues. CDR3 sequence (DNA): TGTGCCAGCAGCTTTCCTCAACTAGCGGAGTACTACGAGCAGTACTTC. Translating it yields CASSFPQLAEYYEQYF.

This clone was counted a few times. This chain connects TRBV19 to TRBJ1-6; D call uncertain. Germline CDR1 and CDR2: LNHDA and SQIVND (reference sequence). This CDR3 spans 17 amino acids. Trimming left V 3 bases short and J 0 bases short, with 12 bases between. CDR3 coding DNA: TGTGCCAGTAGTATTGACCCGGCTAGCTCCTATAATTCACCCCTCCACTTT. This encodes CASSIDPASSYNSPLHF.

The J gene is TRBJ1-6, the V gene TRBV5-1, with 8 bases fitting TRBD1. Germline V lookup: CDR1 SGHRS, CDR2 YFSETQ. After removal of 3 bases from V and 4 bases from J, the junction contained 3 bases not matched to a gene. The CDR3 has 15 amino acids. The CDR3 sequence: CASSWDRLYNSPLHF. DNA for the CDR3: TGCGCCAGCAGCTGGGACAGGCTGTATAATTCACCCCTCCACTTT.

The CDR3 region has the DNA TGTGCCAGCACCCAAACCCGGGACACCGCCTACGAGCAGTACTTC. Translated: CASTQTRDTAYEQYF. The chain is built from TRBV28 and TRBJ2-7, with D possibly matching TRBD1 (6 bases). The V end lost 7 bases, the J end lost 2 bases, and 18 bases lay between the germline ends. CDR1 is MDHEN, CDR2 SYDVKM, per germline. CDR3 size: 15 residues.

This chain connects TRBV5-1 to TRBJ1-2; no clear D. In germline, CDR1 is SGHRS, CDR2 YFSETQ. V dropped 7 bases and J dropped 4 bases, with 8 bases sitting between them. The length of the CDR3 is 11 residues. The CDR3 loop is CASSGSYGYTF. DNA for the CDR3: TGCGCCAGCTCAGGTAGCTATGGCTACACCTTC.

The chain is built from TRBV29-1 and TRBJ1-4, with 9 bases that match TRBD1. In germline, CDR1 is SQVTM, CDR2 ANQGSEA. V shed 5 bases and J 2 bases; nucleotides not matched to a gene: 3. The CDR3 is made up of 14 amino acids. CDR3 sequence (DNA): TGCAGCGTTACAGGGGGCTCTACTAATGAAAAACTGTTTTTT. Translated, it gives CSVTGGSTNEKLFF.

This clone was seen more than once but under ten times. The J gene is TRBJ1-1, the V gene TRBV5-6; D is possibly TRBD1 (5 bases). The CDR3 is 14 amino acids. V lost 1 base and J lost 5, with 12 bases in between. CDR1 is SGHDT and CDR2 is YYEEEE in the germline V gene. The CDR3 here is CASSLSHGGTEAFF. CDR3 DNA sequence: TGTGCCAGCAGCTTGAGTCACGGGGGGACTGAAGCTTTCTTT.

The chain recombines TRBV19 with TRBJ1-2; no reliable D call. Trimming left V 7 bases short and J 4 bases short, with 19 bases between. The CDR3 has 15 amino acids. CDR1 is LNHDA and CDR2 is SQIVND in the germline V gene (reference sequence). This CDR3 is CASTPRAVKLYGYTF. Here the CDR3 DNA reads TGTGCCAGTACCCCGAGGGCGGTCAAACTCTATGGCTACACCTTC.

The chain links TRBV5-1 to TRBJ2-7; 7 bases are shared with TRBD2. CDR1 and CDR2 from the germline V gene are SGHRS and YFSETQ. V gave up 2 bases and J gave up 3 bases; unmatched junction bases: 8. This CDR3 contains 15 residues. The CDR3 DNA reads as TGCGCCAGCAGCTTATTGGGAGGGGAAGGCTACGAGCAGTACGTC. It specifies CASSLLGGEGYEQYV.

The CDR3 reads CASSYGDSSYGYTF. Here the CDR3 DNA reads TGTGCCAGCAGTTACGGGGACAGCAGCTATGGCTACACCTTC. This chain links TRBV6-2 or TRBV6-3 with TRBJ1-2; TRBD1 matches at 7 bases. The V gene end was trimmed by 2 bases and the J gene end by 4 bases; junction bases not matched to a gene: 4. The germline V gene encodes CDR1 MNHEY and CDR2 SVGEGT. CDR3 length: 14 residues.

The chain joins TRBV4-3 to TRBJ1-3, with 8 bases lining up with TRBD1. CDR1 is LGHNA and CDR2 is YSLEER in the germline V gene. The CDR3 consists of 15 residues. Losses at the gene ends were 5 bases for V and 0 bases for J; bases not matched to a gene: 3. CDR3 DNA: TGCGCCAGCAGCGTAGACAGGGGCTCTGGAAACACCATATATTTT. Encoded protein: CASSVDRGSGNTIYF.

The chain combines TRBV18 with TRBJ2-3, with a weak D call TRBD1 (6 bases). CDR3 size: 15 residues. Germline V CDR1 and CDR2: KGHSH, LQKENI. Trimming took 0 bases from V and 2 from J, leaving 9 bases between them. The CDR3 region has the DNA TGTGCCAGCTCACCACCGACAGGACCCACAGATACGCAGTATTTT. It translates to CASSPPTGPTDTQYF. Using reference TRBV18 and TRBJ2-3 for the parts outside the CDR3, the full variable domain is NAGVMQNPRHLVRRRGQEARLRCSPMKGHSHVYWYRQLPEEGLKFMVYLQKENIIDESGMPKERFSAEFPKEGPSILRIQQVVRGDSAAYFCASSPPTGPTDTQYFGPGTRLTVL.

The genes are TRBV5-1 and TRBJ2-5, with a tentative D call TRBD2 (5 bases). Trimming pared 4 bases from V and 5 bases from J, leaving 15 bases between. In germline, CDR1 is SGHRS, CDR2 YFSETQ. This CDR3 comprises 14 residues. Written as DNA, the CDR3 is TGCGCCAGCAGCCACCCCGGGCGGGCGGAGACCCAGTACTTC. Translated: CASSHPGRAETQYF.